The 6 T cell receptor beta chains given below trace back to one sample, sequenced in a study of cytomegalovirus exposure and HLA in healthy donors. PCR primers comprised 60 Vbeta and 13 Jbeta primers. The method was immunoSEQ multiplex PCR; TCRdb's version includes in-frame clones alone and lacks a portion of them. Found here are approximately 160,000 clones, roughly 72% of them singletons; the top ten hold roughly 1%. Source material: PBMCs. The receptors were sampled from a woman aged 40 to 49 in good health and CMV-seronegative.

The chain couples TRBV27 to TRBJ2-3; 7 nucleotides match TRBD1. V gave up 5 bases and J gave up 6 bases; unmatched junction bases: 5. The length of the CDR3 is 13 residues. Germline CDR1 and CDR2: MNHEY and SMNVEV (reference sequence). DNA for the CDR3: TGTGCCAGCAGTATCCCACAGGGGGATACGCAGTATTTT. It translates to CASSIPQGDTQYF.

The CDR3 here is CASSVDRRYGYTF. For the CDR3, the DNA is TGTGCCAGCAGTGTGGACAGGCGATATGGCTACACCTTC. The chain is built from TRBV28 and TRBJ1-2; 7 bases align to TRBD1. Germline V lookup: CDR1 MDHEN, CDR2 SYDVKM. V shed 5 bases and J 5 bases; nucleotides not matched to a gene: 5. The CDR3 sequence is 13 residues long.

J is TRBJ1-1 and V is TRBV5-6; 11 bases align to TRBD1. With V trimmed by 4 bases and J by 6 bases, 14 bases remained unmatched. The CDR3 runs to 17 residues. Germline-derived CDR1 and CDR2 are SGHDT and YYEEEE. The CDR3 nucleotides read TGTGCCAGCAGCCCTCGGACAGGGGGCTCCCGATGGGCTGAAGCTTTCTTT. Translated: CASSPRTGGSRWAEAFF.

This clone was counted a single time. CDR3 protein: CASSPLDRTYEQYF. CDR3 DNA: TGTGCCAGCAGTCCGTTGGACAGGACCTACGAGCAGTACTTC. This chain links TRBV27 with TRBJ2-7; 7 bases are a match to TRBD1. Trimming removed 5 bases from V and 2 bases from J; junction bases left unmatched: 6. The CDR3 is 14 residues long. Germline CDR1 and CDR2: MNHEY and SMNVEV (reference sequence).

The sample holds one count of this clone. The rearrangement uses TRBV30 and TRBJ1-1; D may be TRBD1 (6 bases). CDR1 and CDR2 from the germline V gene are GTSNPN and SVGIG (reference sequence). Between the trimmed V and J ends, which lost 5 bases and 4 bases, there was a span of 14 bases. The CDR3 runs to 13 residues. CDR3 protein: CAWQGRGSTEAFF. In DNA form, the CDR3 reads TGTGCCTGGCAAGGCAGGGGATCCACTGAAGCTTTCTTT. Using reference TRBV30 and TRBJ1-1 for the parts outside the CDR3, the full variable domain is SQTIHQWPATLVQPVGSPLSLECTVEGTSNPNLYWYRQAAGRGLQLLFYSVGIGQISSEVPQNLSASRPQDRQFILSSKKLLLSDSGFYLCAWQGRGSTEAFFGQGTRLTVV.

This clone was detected once. This chain joins TRBV29-1 and TRBJ1-1; D ambiguous. V lost 7 bases and J 11 bases, leaving 20 bases between the germline ends. CDR1 SQVTM and CDR2 ANQGSEA come from the germline V gene. CDR3 length: 12 residues. The CDR3 DNA reads TGCAGCGCCCTACCTCCAACCACGAGGGCTTTCTTT. It yields the protein CSALPPTTRAFF. The whole variable domain, remainder taken from reference TRBV29-1 and TRBJ1-1, is SAVISQKPSRDICQRGTSLTIQCQVDSQVTMMFWYRQQPGQSLTLIATANQGSEATYESGFVIDKFPISRPNLTFSTLTVSNMSPEDSSIYLCSALPPTTRAFFGQGTRLTVV.